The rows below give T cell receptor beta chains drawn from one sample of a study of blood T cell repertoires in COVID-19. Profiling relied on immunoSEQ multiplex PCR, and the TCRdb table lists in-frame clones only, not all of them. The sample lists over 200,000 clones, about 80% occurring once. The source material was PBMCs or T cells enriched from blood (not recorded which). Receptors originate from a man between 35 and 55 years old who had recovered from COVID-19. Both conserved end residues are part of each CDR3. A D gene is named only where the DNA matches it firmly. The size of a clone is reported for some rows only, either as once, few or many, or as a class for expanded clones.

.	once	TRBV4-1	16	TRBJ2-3	TGCGCCAGCAGCCGAACGACACCAGTTAGCACAGATACGCAGTATTTT	CASSRTTPVSTDTQYF
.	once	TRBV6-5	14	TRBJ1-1	TGTGCCAGCAGCGACCTTAACAGGGATACTGAAGCTTTCTTT	CASSDLNRDTEAFF
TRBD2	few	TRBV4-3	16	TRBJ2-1	TGCGCCAGCAGCCAAGAAAGGCTAGCGGTGCGTAATGAGCAGTTCTTC	CASSQERLAVRNEQFF
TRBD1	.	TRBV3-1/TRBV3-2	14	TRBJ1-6	TGTGCCAGCACCAAAGACAGGGAAAATTCACCCCTCCACTTT	CASTKDRENSPLHF
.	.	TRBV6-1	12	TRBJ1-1	TGTGCCAGCAGTGAAGCGAGGACTCGGGCTTTCTTT	CASSEARTRAFF
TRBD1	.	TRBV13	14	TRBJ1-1	TGTGCCACCAGGAGGGACAGGCGGGACACTGAAGCTTTCTTT	CATRRDRRDTEAFF
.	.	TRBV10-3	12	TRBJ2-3	TGTGCCATCAGTGAGTCCGTCGATACGCAGTATTTT	CAISESVDTQYF
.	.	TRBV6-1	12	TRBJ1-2	TGTGCCAGCAGTGAACACGGGGAGGGCTACACCTTC	CASSEHGEGYTF
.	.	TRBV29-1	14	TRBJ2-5	TGCAGCGTTTTACCCGAGCGGCCCCAAGAGACCCAGTACTTC	CSVLPERPQETQYF
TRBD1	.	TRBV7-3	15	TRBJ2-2	TGTGCCAGCAGTAGGGGACAGGGTAACACCGGGGAGCTGTTTTTT	CASSRGQGNTGELFF
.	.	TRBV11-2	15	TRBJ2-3	TGTGCCAGCAGCCCACTTAGTCAGGCGACAGATACGCAGTATTTT	CASSPLSQATDTQYF
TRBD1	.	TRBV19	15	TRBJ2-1	TGTGCCAGTAGATCTGGACAGGCTACATACAATGAGCAGTTCTTC	CASRSGQATYNEQFF
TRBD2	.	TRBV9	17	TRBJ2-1	TGTGCCAGCAGCCCGAGGCTAGCGGGAGGGGTCTACAATGAGCAGTTCTTC	CASSPRLAGGVYNEQFF
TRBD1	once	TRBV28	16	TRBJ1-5	TGTGCCAGCAGTTTAGGCGAAGACAGGGACAATCAGCCCCAGCATTTT	CASSLGEDRDNQPQHF
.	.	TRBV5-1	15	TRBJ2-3	TGCGCCAGCAGCCCCGGGAGTGCTAGCACAGATACGCAGTATTTT	CASSPGSASTDTQYF
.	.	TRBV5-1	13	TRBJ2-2	TGCGCCAGCAGCTTGACAGATACCGGGGAGCTGTTTTTT	CASSLTDTGELFF
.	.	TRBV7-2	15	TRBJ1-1	TGTGCCAGCAGCTTTTTCCCGGGGAGCAACACTGAAGCTTTCTTT	CASSFFPGSNTEAFF
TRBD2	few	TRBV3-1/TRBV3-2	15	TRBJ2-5	TGTGCCAGCAGCCAGGCGGGGGGGCCGGAAGAGACCCAGTACTTC	CASSQAGGPEETQYF
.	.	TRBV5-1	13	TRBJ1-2	TGCGCCAGCAGCTTGGCCCCCGGGAATGGCTACACCTTC	CASSLAPGNGYTF
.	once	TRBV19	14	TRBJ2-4	TGTGCCAGTAGTATCCAGGGTCGGCAAAACATTCAGTACTTC	CASSIQGRQNIQYF
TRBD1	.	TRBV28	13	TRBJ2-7	TGTGCCAGCAGGGACAGGGGCCGTTACGAGCAGTACTTC	CASRDRGRYEQYF
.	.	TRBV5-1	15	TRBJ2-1	TGCGCCAGCAGCTTGCCGAAGACTAGCTACAATGAGCAGTTCTTC	CASSLPKTSYNEQFF
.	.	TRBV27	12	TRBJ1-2	TGTGCCAGCTGGGTGGGAGGGTTCGGCTACACCTTC	CASWVGGFGYTF
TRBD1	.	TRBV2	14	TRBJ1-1	TGTGCCAGCAGCCTGTCCCGACAGGGGGCCAAAGCTTTCTTT	CASSLSRQGAKAFF
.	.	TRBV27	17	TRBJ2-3	TGTGCCAGCAGTCTCCGTGGACGACGACAGCGCACAGATACGCAGTATTTT	CASSLRGRRQRTDTQYF
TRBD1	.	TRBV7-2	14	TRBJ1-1	TGTGCCAGCAGCTCCGGACAGGGCGAGTCCCAAGCTTTCTTT	CASSSGQGESQAFF
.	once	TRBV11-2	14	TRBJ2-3	TGTGCCAGCAGCTTAGCGGGGGGCGCAGATACGCAGTATTTT	CASSLAGGADTQYF
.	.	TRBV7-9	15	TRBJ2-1	TGTGCCAGCAGCTTTCGGGGGAGTGCCTACAATGAGCAGTTCTTC	CASSFRGSAYNEQFF
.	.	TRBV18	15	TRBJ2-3	TGTGCCAGCTCACCTGGGGAAGGGGTCACAGATACGCAGTATTTT	CASSPGEGVTDTQYF
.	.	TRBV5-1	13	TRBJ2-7	TGCGCCAGCAGCAGGGACACACATTACGAGCAGTACTTC	CASSRDTHYEQYF
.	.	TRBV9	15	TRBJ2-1	TGTGCCAGCAGCGTAAGCGGGGACAACTACAATGAGCAGTTCTTC	CASSVSGDNYNEQFF
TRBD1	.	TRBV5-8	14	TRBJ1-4	TGTGCCAGCACCGTACAGGGGACTAATGAAAAACTGTTTTTT	CASTVQGTNEKLFF
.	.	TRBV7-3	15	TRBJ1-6	TGTGCCAGCAGCTCAAACAGATCCCCTAATTCACCCCTCCACTTT	CASSSNRSPNSPLHF
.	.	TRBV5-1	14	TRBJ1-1	TGCGCCAGCAGTCGAACGGACAGGAACACTGAAGCTTTCTTT	CASSRTDRNTEAFF
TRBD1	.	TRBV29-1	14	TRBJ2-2	TGCAGCGTCTCCGGGACAGCGAACACCGGGGAGCTGTTTTTT	CSVSGTANTGELFF
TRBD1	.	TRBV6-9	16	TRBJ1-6	TGTGCCAGCAGGGGGACAGCGAGCTCCTATAATTCACCCCTCCACTTT	CASRGTASSYNSPLHF